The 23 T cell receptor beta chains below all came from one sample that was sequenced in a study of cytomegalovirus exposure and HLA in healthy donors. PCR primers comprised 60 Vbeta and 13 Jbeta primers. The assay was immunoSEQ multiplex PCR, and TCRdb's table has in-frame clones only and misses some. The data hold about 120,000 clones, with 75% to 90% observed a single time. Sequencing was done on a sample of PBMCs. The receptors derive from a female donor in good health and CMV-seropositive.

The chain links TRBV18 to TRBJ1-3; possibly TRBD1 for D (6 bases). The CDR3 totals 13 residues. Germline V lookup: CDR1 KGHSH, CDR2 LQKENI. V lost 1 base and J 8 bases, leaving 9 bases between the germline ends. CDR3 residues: CASSPQGEHTIYF. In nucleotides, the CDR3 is TGTGCCAGCTCACCACAGGGGGAACACACCATATATTTT.

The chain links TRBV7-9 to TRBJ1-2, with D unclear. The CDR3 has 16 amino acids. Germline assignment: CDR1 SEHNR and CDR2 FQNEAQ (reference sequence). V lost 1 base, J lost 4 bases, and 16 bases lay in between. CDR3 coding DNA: TGTGCCAGCAGCTTAGTGCGGCCTCACTCTCCCTATGGCTACACCTTC. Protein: CASSLVRPHSPYGYTF.

The CDR3 here is CASSVAGISGANVLTF. CDR3 coding DNA: TGTGCCAGCAGCGTAGCAGGGATATCTGGGGCCAACGTCCTGACTTTC. V and J are TRBV9 and TRBJ2-6; the D gene is possibly TRBD1 (5 bases). Germline CDR1 reads SGDLS; CDR2 reads YYNGEE. Trimming cost V 0 bases and J 1 base, with 8 bases left between them. The CDR3 runs 16 residues.

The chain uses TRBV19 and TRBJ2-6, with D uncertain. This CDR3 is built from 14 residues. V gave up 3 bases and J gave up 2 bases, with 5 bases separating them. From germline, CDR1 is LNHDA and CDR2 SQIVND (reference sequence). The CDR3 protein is CASSIRAGANVLTF. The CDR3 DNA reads TGTGCCAGTAGTATCCGAGCTGGGGCCAACGTCCTGACTTTC.

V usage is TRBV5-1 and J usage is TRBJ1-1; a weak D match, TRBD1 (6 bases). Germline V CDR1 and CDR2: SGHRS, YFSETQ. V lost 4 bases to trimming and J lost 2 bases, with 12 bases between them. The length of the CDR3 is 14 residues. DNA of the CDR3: TGCGCCAGCAGCCTGTGGGGGGGCAACACTGAAGCTTTCTTT. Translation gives CASSLWGGNTEAFF.

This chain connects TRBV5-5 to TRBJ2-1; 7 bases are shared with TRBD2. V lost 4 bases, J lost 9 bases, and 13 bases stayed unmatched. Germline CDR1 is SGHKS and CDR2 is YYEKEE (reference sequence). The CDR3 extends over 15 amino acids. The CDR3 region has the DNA TGTGCCAGCAGCCTGCTGACTAGCTCAAGATCTGAGCAGTTCTTC. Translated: CASSLLTSSRSEQFF.

CDR3: CASRTGTGTGYTF. CDR3 DNA sequence: TGTGCCAGCAGAACCGGGACAGGCACTGGCTACACCTTC. The J gene is TRBJ1-2, the V gene TRBV5-4; 8 bases are a match to TRBD1. V gave up 5 bases and J gave up 7 bases; unmatched junction bases: 7. The germline gives CDR1 SGHNT, CDR2 YYREEE (reference sequence). CDR3 length: 13 amino acids. Full variable domain (rest looked up from reference TRBV5-4 and TRBJ1-2): ETGVTQSPTHLIKTRGQQVTLRCSSQSGHNTVSWYQQALGQGPQFIFQYYREEENGRGNFPPRFSGLQFPNYSSELNVNALELDDSALYLCASRTGTGTGYTFGSGTRLTVV.

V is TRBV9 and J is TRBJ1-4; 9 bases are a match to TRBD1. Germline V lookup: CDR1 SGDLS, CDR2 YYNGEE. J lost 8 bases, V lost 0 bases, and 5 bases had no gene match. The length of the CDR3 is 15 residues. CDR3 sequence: CASSVVGTGPEKLFF. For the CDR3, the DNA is TGTGCCAGCAGCGTAGTGGGGACAGGGCCCGAAAAACTGTTTTTT.

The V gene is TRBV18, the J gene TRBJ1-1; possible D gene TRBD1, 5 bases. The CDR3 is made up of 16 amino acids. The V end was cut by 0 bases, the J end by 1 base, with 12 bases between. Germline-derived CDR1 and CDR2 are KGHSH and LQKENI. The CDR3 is CASSPPRAWRNTEAFF. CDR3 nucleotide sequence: TGTGCCAGCTCACCACCCAGGGCCTGGAGGAACACTGAAGCTTTCTTT.

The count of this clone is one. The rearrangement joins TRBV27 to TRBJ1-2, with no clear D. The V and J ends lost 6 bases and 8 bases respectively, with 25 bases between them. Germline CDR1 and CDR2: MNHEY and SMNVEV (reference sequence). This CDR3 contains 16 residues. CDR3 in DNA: TGTGCCAGCAGGCCCCCGGGAGCCTACTCCTTATACGGCTACACCTTC. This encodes CASRPPGAYSLYGYTF.

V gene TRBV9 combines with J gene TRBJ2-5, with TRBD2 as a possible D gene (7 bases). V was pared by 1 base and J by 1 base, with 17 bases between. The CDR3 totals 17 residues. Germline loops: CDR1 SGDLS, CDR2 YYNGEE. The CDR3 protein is CASSVLGGGLLQETQYF. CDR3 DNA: TGTGCCAGCAGCGTATTGGGCGGGGGCTTACTCCAAGAGACCCAGTACTTC.

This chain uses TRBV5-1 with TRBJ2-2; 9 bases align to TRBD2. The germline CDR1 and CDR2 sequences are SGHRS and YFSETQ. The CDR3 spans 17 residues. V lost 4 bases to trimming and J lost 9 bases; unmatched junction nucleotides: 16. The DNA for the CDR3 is TGCGCCAGCAGCACCATCCTCCCCGCGGGGGGGCCCCGGGAGCTGTTTTTT. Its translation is CASSTILPAGGPRELFF. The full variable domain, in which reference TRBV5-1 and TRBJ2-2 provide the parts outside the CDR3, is KAGVTQTPRYLIKTRGQQVTLSCSPISGHRSVSWYQQTPGQGLQFLFEYFSETQRNKGNFPGRFSGRQFSNSRSEMNVSTLELGDSALYLCASSTILPAGGPRELFFGEGSRLTVL.

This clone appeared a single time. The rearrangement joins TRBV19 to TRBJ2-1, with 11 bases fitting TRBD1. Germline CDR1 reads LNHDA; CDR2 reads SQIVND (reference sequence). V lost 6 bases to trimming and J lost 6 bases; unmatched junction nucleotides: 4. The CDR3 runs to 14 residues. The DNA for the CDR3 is TGTGCCAGTAGCTTAGGGACAGGGGGCAATGAGCAGTTCTTC. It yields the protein CASSLGTGGNEQFF.

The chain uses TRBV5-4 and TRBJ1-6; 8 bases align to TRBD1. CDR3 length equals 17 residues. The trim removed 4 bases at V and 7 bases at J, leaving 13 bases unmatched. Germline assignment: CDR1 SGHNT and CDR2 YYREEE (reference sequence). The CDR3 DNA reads TGTGCCAGCAGCACCACTCCTCGACAGGGGAACAATTCACCCCTCCACTTT. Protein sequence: CASSTTPRQGNNSPLHF. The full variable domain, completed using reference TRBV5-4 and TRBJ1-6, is ETGVTQSPTHLIKTRGQQVTLRCSSQSGHNTVSWYQQALGQGPQFIFQYYREEENGRGNFPPRFSGLQFPNYSSELNVNALELDDSALYLCASSTTPRQGNNSPLHFGNGTRLTVT.

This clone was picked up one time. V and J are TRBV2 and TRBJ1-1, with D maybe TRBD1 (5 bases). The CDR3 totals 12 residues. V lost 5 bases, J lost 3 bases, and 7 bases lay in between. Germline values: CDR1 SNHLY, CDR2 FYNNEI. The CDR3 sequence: CASSWGDTEAFF. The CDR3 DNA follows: TGTGCCAGCAGTTGGGGGGACACTGAAGCTTTCTTT.

The CDR3 DNA follows: TGTGCCAGCACTGTTACAGGGGGTAGAGATTCACCCCTCCACTTT. This encodes CASTVTGGRDSPLHF. The chain recombines TRBV5-4 with TRBJ1-6, with 8 bases matching TRBD1. Per the germline V gene, CDR1 is SGHNT and CDR2 is YYREEE (reference sequence). The CDR3 contains 15 residues. V dropped 6 bases and J dropped 8; count of bases not matched to a gene: 10.

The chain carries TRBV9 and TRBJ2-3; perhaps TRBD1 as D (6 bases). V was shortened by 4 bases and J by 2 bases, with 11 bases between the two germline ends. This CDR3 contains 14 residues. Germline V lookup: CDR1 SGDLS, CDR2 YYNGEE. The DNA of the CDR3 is TGTGCCAGCAGCACAGGACAGTTCACAGATACGCAGTATTTT. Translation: CASSTGQFTDTQYF.

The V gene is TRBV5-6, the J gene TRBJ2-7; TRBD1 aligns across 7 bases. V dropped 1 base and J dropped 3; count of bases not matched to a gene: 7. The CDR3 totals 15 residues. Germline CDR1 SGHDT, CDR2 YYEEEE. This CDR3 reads CASSLWATGNYEQYF. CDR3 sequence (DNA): TGTGCCAGCAGCTTGTGGGCGACAGGGAACTACGAGCAGTACTTC.

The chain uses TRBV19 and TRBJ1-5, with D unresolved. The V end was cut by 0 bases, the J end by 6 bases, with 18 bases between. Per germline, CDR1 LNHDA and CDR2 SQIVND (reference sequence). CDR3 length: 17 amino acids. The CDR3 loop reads CASSIERRSGGSQPQHF. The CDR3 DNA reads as TGTGCCAGTAGTATAGAGAGGAGGAGCGGAGGGAGTCAGCCCCAGCATTTT.

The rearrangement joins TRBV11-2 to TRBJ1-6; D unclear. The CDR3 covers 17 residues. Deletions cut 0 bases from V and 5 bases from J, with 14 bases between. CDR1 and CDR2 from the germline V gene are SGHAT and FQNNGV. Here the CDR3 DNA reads TGTGCCAGCAGCTTAGATCCCCCGGGATCCAATAATTCACCCCTCCACTTT. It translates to CASSLDPPGSNNSPLHF.

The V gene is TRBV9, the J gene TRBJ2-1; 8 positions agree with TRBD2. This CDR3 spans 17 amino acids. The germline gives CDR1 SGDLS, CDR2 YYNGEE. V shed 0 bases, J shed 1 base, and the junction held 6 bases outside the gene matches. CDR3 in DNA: TGTGCCAGCAGCGTAGGGTGGGAGCGGGGGTCCTACAATGAGCAGTTCTTC. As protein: CASSVGWERGSYNEQFF.

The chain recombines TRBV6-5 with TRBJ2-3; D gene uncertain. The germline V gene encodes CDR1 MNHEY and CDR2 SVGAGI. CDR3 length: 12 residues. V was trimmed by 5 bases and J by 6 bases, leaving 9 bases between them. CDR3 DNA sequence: TGTGCCAGCAGTCTCCTCGGGGATACGCAGTATTTT. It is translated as CASSLLGDTQYF.

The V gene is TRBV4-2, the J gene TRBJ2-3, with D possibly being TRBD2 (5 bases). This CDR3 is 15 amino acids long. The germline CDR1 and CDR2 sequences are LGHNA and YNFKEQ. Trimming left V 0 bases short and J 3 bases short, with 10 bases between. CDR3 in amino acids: CASSQELEQTDTQYF. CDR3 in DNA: TGTGCCAGCAGCCAAGAACTAGAGCAAACAGATACGCAGTATTTT.